Reported below is one T cell receptor beta chain. V lost 7 bases to trimming and J lost 0 bases; unmatched junction nucleotides: 16. The CDR3 extends over 19 amino acids. Germline values: CDR1 MNHEY, CDR2 SMNVEV (reference sequence). This entry belongs to a study of shared clonotypes between healthy human individuals. Assay execution took place at the deep level. The data were produced by immunoSEQ multiplex PCR, yet TCRdb's version contains in-frame clones alone and is incomplete. Found here are more than 2 million clones, under 97% of them singletons; the top ten hold around 0.13%. The material sequenced was naive CD4+ T cells sorted from blood. Documented subset: CD45RA+ positively selected. V is TRBV27 and J is TRBJ1-4, with 8 bases fitting TRBD1. The TCR originated in a man between 18 and 29 years old in good health. The CDR3 here is CASTSTRTGRIPTNEKLFF. As DNA, the CDR3 is TGTGCCAGCACCTCAACCCGGACAGGGAGAATCCCAACTAATGAAAAACTGTTTTTT.